The 6 T cell receptor beta chains below come from one sample, sequenced in a study of blood T cell repertoires in COVID-19. Clones were sequenced by immunoSEQ multiplex PCR, and TCRdb holds only the in-frame ones, with some missing. Among 200,000 or so clones listed, 84% were seen once. Input material: PBMCs or T cells enriched from blood (not recorded which). The receptor set was obtained from a man in his sixties who had recovered from COVID-19.

This chain links TRBV7-2 with TRBJ2-5, with a possible D match to TRBD1 (6 bases). V was pared by 0 bases and J by 1 base, with 12 bases between. This CDR3 has 16 amino acids. Germline V lookup: CDR1 SGHTA, CDR2 FQGNSA. The CDR3 reads CASSLATGYPQETQYF. CDR3 in DNA: TGTGCCAGCAGCTTAGCCACAGGGTACCCCCAAGAGACCCAGTACTTC.

The CDR3 DNA reads as TGTGCCAGCAGCTCCCCGGGACTGGGGAATTCACCCCTCCACTTT. It translates to CASSSPGLGNSPLHF. V gene TRBV9 combines with J gene TRBJ1-6; D might be TRBD1 (5 bases). This CDR3 is built from 15 residues. V was shortened by 4 bases and J by 7 bases, with 15 bases between the two germline ends. Germline V CDR1 and CDR2: SGDLS, YYNGEE.

This clone was counted once. The chain couples TRBV5-1 to TRBJ2-5; D is unclear. CDR3 length equals 15 residues. The ends were cut back, 4 bases at V and 3 bases at J, with 16 bases in the middle. The germline gives CDR1 SGHRS, CDR2 YFSETQ. The CDR3 bases are TGCGCCAGCAGCCTACAACCCGACACAAAAGAGACCCAGTACTTC. Translation gives CASSLQPDTKETQYF.

The rearrangement joins TRBV11-3 to TRBJ2-5; 9 nucleotides agree with TRBD1. Germline CDR1 and CDR2: SGHNT and YENEEA. J lost 6 bases, V lost 5 bases, and 7 bases had no gene match. This CDR3 region has 14 residues. CDR3 sequence (DNA): TGTGCCAGCAGCCCCAGGGACAGGGAAAAGACCCAGTACTTC. Its translation is CASSPRDREKTQYF.

This clone was detected only once. This rearrangement joins TRBV4-2 to TRBJ2-2, with 12 positions matching TRBD2. Germline CDR1 LGHNA, CDR2 YNFKEQ. The trim removed 0 bases at V and 6 bases at J, leaving 5 bases unmatched. CDR3 length equals 17 residues. The CDR3 nucleotides read TGTGCCAGCAGCCAAGATTACCTAGCGGGGGGGTCCGGGGAGCTGTTTTTT. As protein: CASSQDYLAGGSGELFF.

Here the CDR3 reads CATSGETGILTDTQYF. The CDR3 region has the DNA TGTGCCACCAGTGGCGAGACAGGGATTCTCACAGATACGCAGTATTTT. The chain has TRBV24-1 and TRBJ2-3, with 7 positions matching TRBD1. With V trimmed by 5 bases and J by 2 bases, 9 bases remained unmatched. The germline CDR1 and CDR2 sequences are KGHDR and SFDVKD. The length of the CDR3 is 16 residues.